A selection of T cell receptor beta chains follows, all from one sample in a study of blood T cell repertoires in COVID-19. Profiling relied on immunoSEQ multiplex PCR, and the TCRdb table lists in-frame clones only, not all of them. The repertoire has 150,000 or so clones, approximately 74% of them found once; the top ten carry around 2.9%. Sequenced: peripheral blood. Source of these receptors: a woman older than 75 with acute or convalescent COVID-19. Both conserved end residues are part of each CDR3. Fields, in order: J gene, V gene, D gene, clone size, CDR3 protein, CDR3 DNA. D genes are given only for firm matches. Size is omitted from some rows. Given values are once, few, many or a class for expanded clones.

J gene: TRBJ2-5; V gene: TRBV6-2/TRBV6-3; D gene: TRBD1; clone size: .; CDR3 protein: CASSYSGFGQGAKTQYF; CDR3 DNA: TGTGCCAGCAGTTACTCAGGTTTTGGGCAGGGGGCTAAGACCCAGTACTTC
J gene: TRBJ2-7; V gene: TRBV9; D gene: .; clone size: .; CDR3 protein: CASSDRRYPEEQYF; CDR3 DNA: TGTGCCAGCAGCGATCGGAGATACCCGGAGGAGCAGTACTTC
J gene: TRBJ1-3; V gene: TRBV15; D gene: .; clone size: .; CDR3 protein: CATSRAPGNTIYF; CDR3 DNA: TGTGCCACCAGCAGAGCCCCGGGAAACACCATATATTTT
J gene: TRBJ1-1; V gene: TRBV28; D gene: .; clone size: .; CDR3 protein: CASSQGYTEAFF; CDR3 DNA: TGTGCCAGCAGTCAGGGATACACTGAAGCTTTCTTT
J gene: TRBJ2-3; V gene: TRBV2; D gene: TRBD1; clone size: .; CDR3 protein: CASSELGQGLDTQYF; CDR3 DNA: TGTGCCAGCAGTGAACTAGGACAGGGGCTAGATACGCAGTATTTT
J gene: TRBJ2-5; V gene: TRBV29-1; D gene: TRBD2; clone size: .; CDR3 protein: CSVAGGGETQYF; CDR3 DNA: TGCAGCGTTGCTGGGGGGGGAGAGACCCAGTACTTC
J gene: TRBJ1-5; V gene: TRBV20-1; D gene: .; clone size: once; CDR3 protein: CSASRRDQPQHF; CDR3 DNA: TGCAGTGCGAGTAGGAGGGATCAGCCCCAGCATTTT
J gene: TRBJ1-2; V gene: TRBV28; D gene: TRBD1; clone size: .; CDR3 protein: CASSSGQGGFIGYTF; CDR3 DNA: TGTGCCAGCAGTTCCGGACAGGGGGGTTTTATTGGCTACACCTTC
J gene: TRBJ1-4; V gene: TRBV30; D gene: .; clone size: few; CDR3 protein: CACGLYNEKLFF; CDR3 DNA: TGTGCCTGTGGACTGTATAATGAAAAACTGTTTTTT
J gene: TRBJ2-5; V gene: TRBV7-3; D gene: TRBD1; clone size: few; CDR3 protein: CASGQGDQETQYF; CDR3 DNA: TGTGCCAGTGGACAGGGGGATCAAGAGACCCAGTACTTC
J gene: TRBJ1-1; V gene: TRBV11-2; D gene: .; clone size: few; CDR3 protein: CASSLALGATEAFF; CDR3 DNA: TGTGCCAGCAGCTTAGCTTTGGGGGCGACTGAAGCTTTCTTT
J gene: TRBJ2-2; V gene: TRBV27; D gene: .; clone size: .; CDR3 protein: CASSWGPTGELFF; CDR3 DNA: TGTGCCAGCAGCTGGGGGCCCACCGGGGAGCTGTTTTTT
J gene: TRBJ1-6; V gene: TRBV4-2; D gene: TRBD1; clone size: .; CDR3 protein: CASSQRPGTGNNSPLHF; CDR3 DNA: TGTGCCAGCAGCCAACGTCCCGGGACAGGGAACAATTCACCCCTCCACTTT
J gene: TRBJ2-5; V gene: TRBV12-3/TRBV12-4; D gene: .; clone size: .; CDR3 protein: CASSHQDQETQYF; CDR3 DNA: TGTGCCAGTTCTCACCAGGACCAAGAGACCCAGTACTTC
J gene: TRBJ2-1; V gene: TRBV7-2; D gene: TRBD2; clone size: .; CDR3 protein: CASSIRLAGGHPSYNEQFF; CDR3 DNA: TGTGCCAGCAGCATTCGACTAGCGGGAGGCCACCCCTCCTACAATGAGCAGTTCTTC
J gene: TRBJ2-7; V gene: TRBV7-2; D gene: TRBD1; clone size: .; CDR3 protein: CASSPDRGLYEQYF; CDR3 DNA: TGTGCCAGCAGCCCGGACAGGGGTCTCTACGAGCAGTACTTC
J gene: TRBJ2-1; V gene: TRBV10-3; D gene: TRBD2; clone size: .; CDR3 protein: CAISESSGRALYEQFF; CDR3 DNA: TGTGCCATCAGTGAGTCTAGCGGGAGGGCCCTCTATGAGCAGTTCTTC
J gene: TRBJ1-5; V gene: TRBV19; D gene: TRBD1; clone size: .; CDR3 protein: CASRGTDFGQPQHF; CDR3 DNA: TGTGCCAGTAGGGGGACAGACTTTGGTCAGCCCCAGCATTTT
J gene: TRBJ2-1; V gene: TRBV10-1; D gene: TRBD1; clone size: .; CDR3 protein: CASSETGTAYNEQFF; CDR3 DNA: TGCGCCAGTAGTGAAACCGGGACAGCCTACAATGAGCAGTTCTTC
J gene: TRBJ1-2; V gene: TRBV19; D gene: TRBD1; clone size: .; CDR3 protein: CASNRGGITYYGYTF; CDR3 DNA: TGTGCCAGTAACAGGGGTGGCATAACTTACTATGGCTACACCTTC
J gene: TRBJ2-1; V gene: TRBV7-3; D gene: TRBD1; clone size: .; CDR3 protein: CASSFRGQGNNEQFF; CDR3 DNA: TGTGCCAGCAGCTTCAGGGGACAGGGTAACAATGAGCAGTTCTTC
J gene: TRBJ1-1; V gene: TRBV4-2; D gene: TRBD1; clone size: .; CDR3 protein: CASSQETGRNTEAFF; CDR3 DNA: TGTGCCAGCAGCCAAGAGACAGGGCGGAACACTGAAGCTTTCTTT
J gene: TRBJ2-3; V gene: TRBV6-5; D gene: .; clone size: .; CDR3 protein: CASSRGFTDTQYF; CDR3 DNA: TGTGCCAGCAGCCGGGGGTTCACAGATACGCAGTATTTT
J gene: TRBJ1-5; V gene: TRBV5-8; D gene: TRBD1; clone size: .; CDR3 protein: CASSLAVGGIDAGISHF; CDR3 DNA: TGTGCCAGCAGCTTGGCGGTAGGGGGCATTGATGCGGGCATAAGTCATTTT
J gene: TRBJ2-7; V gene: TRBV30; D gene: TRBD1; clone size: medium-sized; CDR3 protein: CAWKLPDRVLSEQYF; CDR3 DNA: TGTGCCTGGAAGCTTCCGGACAGGGTTCTGTCCGAGCAGTACTTC
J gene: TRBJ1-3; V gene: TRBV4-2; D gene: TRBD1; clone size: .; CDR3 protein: CASSPAGQGLIGNTIYF; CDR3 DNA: TGTGCCAGCAGCCCAGCCGGACAGGGTCTAATCGGAAACACCATATATTTT
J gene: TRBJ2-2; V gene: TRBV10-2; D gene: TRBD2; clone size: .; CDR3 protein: CASIPSGISGELFF; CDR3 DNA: TGCGCCAGCATCCCTAGCGGGATATCCGGGGAGCTGTTTTTT
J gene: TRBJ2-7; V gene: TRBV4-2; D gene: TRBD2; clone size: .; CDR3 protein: CASSEVGLAGGYFQEQYF; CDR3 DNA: TGTGCCAGCAGCGAAGTGGGACTAGCGGGAGGATATTTTCAGGAGCAGTACTTC
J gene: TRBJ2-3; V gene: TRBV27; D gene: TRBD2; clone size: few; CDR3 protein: CASSFRPLRLSPTSGRSDTQYF; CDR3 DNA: TGTGCCAGCAGTTTCCGCCCCCTAAGACTATCACCGACTAGCGGGAGGAGTGATACGCAGTATTTT
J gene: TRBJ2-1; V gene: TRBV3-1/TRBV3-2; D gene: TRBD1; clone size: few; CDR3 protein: CASSPRTGDNEQFF; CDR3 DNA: TGTGCCAGCAGCCCGCGGACAGGGGATAATGAGCAGTTCTTC
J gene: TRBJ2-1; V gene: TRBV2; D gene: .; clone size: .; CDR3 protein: CASTSPSLYEQFF; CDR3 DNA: TGTGCCAGCACCTCCCCCTCCCTTTATGAGCAGTTCTTC
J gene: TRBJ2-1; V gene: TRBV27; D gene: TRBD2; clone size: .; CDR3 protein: CASRRLAATNEQFF; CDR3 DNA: TGTGCCAGCAGGAGACTAGCGGCCACCAATGAGCAGTTCTTC
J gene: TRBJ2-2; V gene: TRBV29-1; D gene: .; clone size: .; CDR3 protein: CSVNYPTGELFF; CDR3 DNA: TGCAGCGTTAATTATCCCACCGGGGAGCTGTTTTTT
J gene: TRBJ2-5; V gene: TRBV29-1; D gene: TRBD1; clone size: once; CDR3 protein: CSVEEGALETQYF; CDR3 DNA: TGCAGCGTGGAAGAGGGGGCTTTGGAGACCCAGTACTTC
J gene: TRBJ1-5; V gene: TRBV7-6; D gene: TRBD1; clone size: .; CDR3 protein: CASSLTGGEDQPQHF; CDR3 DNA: TGTGCCAGCAGCTTAACAGGGGGCGAGGATCAGCCCCAGCATTTT
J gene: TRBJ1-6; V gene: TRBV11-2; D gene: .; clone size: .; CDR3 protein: CASSLNSGGSPLHF; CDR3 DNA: TGTGCCAGCAGCCTAAATAGCGGTGGTTCACCCCTCCACTTT
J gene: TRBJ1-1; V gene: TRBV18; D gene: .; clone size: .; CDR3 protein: CASSPSTGEAFF; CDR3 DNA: TGTGCCAGCTCACCGTCGACAGGAGAAGCTTTCTTT
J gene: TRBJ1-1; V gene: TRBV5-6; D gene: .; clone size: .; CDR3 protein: CASSLKAGVNTEAFF; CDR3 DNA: TGTGCCAGCAGCTTGAAGGCAGGGGTCAACACTGAAGCTTTCTTT
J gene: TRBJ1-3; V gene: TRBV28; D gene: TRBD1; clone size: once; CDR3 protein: CASTLVTGDSIIGNTIYF; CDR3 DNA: TGTGCCAGCACCCTCGTGACAGGGGATTCTATAATCGGAAACACCATATATTTT
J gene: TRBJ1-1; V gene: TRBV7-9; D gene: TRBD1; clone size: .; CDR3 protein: CASSWTGSSTEAFF; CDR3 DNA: TGTGCCAGCAGCTGGACAGGATCTAGCACTGAAGCTTTCTTT
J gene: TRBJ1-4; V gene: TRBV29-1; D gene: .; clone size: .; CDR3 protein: CSVVAGPNEKLFF; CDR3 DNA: TGCAGCGTTGTCGCAGGGCCTAATGAAAAACTGTTTTTT
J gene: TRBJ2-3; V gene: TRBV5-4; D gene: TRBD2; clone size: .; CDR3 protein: CASSRVIAGGPSDTQYF; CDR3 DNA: TGTGCCAGCAGCCGTGTGATAGCGGGAGGGCCAAGTGATACGCAGTATTTT
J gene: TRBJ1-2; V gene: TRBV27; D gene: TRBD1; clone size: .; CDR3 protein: CASRPRDRGYGYTF; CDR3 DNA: TGTGCCAGCAGGCCTCGGGACAGGGGCTATGGCTACACCTTC
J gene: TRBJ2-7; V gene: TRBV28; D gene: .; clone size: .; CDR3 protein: CASSSGAPYEQYF; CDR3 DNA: TGTGCCAGCAGTTCAGGGGCCCCCTACGAGCAGTACTTC
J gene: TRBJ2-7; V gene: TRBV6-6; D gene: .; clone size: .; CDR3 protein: CASSIGQQQYF; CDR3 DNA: TGTGCCAGCAGTATCGGACAGCAGCAGTACTTC
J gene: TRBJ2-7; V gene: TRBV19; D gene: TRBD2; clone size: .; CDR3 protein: CASSPGASGIGYEQYF; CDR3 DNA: TGTGCCAGTAGCCCCGGGGCTAGCGGGATCGGCTACGAGCAGTACTTC